The T cell receptor beta chain under discussion was sequenced for a study of shared clonotypes between healthy human individuals. The germline V and J ends were trimmed by 0 bases and 1 base, with 13 bases remaining between them. The CDR3 spans 16 residues. Germline V CDR1 and CDR2: MNHEY, SVGAGI. The authors ran the assay at deep level. Profiled with immunoSEQ multiplex PCR; TCRdb holds only in-frame clones, not every one. The table shows around 620,000 clones, with approximately 96% occurring only once. It was CD45RO-negative cells, positively selected for CCR7, that made up naive CD8 cells, with terminally differentiated effector memory CD45RA+ cells excluded.

This receptor was identified in a woman aged 30 to 39 in good health. Sequencing was done on a sample of naive CD8+ T cells sorted from blood. This chain uses TRBV6-5 with TRBJ2-7; D uncertain. CDR3 coding DNA: TGTGCCAGCAGTTACTCGTTGTCCTGGAAATCCTACGAGCAGTACTTC. Encoded protein: CASSYSLSWKSYEQYF.